The rows below give T cell receptor beta chains drawn from one sample of a study of blood T cell repertoires in COVID-19. The method was immunoSEQ multiplex PCR; TCRdb's version includes in-frame clones alone and lacks a portion of them. The sample contains 100,000 to 150,000 clones, 85% to 90% of which appear only once. The sample comprised peripheral blood. All receptors come from a man between 45 and 60 years old with active or convalescent COVID-19. CDR3s include the opening cysteine and the closing phenylalanine or tryptophan. A D gene is named only where the DNA matches it firmly. Only part of the rows carry a size: once, few, many, or a class if the clone is expanded.

>.|TRBV9|TRBD1|TRBJ1-5
TGTGCCAGCAGCGCAGACAGGGGCAATCAGCCCCAGCATTTT
CASSADRGNQPQHF
>.|TRBV5-1|.|TRBJ1-2
TGCGCCAGCAGCTTGGCCGGTGGCTATGGCTACACCTTC
CASSLAGGYGYTF
>.|TRBV24-1|TRBD2|TRBJ2-2
TGTGCCACCAGTGATTTGCTAATGGACGGGACTAGCGGGAGGTTGCCGACCGGGGAGCTGTTTTTT
CATSDLLMDGTSGRLPTGELFF
>few|TRBV2|TRBD2|TRBJ2-7
TGTGCCAGCAGTGAAAGCGTGCTAGCGGGAATAGTCTACGAGCAGTACTTC
CASSESVLAGIVYEQYF
>.|TRBV6-5|TRBD2|TRBJ2-1
TGTGCCAGCAGTTACTCGGCGGGAGTTATTAATGAGCAGTTCTTC
CASSYSAGVINEQFF
>.|TRBV29-1|TRBD1|TRBJ2-3
TGCAGCGTTCGACAGGGCCCCACAGATACGCAGTATTTT
CSVRQGPTDTQYF
>.|TRBV5-4|TRBD1|TRBJ1-1
TGTGCCAGCAGCTTGGGGACAGGCCGGAACACTGAAGCTTTCTTT
CASSLGTGRNTEAFF
>.|TRBV11-2|TRBD2|TRBJ2-7
TGTGCCAGCAGCAGCCAGGGACTAGCGGGAGGCGAGCAGTACTTC
CASSSQGLAGGEQYF
>.|TRBV9|TRBD1|TRBJ1-2
TGTGCCAGCAGCCGAACGCTACAGGGGAACTATGGCTACACCTTC
CASSRTLQGNYGYTF
>.|TRBV7-2|.|TRBJ2-1
TGTGCCAGCAACCCGCCGGGACTGGTTTACAATGAGCAGTTCTTC
CASNPPGLVYNEQFF
>.|TRBV7-6|.|TRBJ1-2
TGTGCCAGCAGCTTAGGGGGCGGCTATGGCTACACCTTC
CASSLGGGYGYTF
>.|TRBV9|.|TRBJ2-3
TGTGCCAGCAGATCACAGGGAAGTAGTACAGATACGCAGTATTTT
CASRSQGSSTDTQYF
>.|TRBV5-6|.|TRBJ2-5
TGTGCCAGCAGTCGAACAGGGAGTGGAGAGACCCAGTACTTC
CASSRTGSGETQYF